Below, 9 T cell receptor beta chains from the same sample are listed, as sequenced in a study of immune heterogeneity within non-small cell lung tumors. Multiplex PCR amplified the TCR beta CDR3 region. Its first round ran for roughly 10 cycles with 32 V and 13 J primers. TCRdb fed the multiplex PCR reads into MiXCR, producing one record per CDR3 protein. The data contain about 4,300 distinct CDR3 sequences, 20% to 25% of them singletons. Bulk tumor genomic DNA, approximately 570 ng per sample, was the template. Primary tumors were biopsied several times each, far apart, intraoperatively. Those enrolled were patients newly diagnosed with untreated non-small cell lung cancer and undergoing curative surgery. The sequenced material came from lung tumor tissue. The receptors originated from a man between 65 and 79 years old with non-small cell lung cancer.

In its sample, this clonotype ranks as medium-sized. The genes are TRBV29-1 and TRBJ2-1; 10 bases agree with TRBD2. V trimming: 6 bases; J trimming: 6 bases; junction bases outside the gene matches: 8. The CDR3 has 14 amino acids. Germline CDR1 SQVTM, CDR2 ANQGSEA. CDR3 DNA sequence: TGCAGCGTCGCCACTAGCGGGAACACCAATGAGCAGTTCTTC. Amino acid sequence: CSVATSGNTNEQFF.

Comment on this clonotype: This may be a read error, as it is one base from a much larger clone. The chain recombines TRBV5-1 with TRBJ1-2, with 7 bases matching TRBD1. The CDR3 totals 13 residues. The ends lost 5 bases at V and 6 bases at J; junction bases unmatched: 7. CDR1 is SGHRS and CDR2 is YFSETQ in the germline V gene. DNA for the CDR3: TGCGCCAGCAGGCAGCAAGACAGGGATGGCTACACCTTC. It translates to CASRQQDRDGYTF. The full variable domain, completed using reference TRBV5-1 and TRBJ1-2, is KAGVTQTPRYLIKTRGQQVTLSCSPISGHRSVSWYQQTPGQGLQFLFEYFSETQRNKGNFPGRFSGRQFSNSRSEMNVSTLELGDSALYLCASRQQDRDGYTFGSGTRLTVV.

This clonotype was seen only a few times. V usage is TRBV18 and J usage is TRBJ2-3; D may be TRBD1 (7 bases). Trimming took off 2 bases at V and 10 bases at J, with 22 bases between the two ends. Germline loops: CDR1 KGHSH, CDR2 LQKENI. The CDR3 is made up of 16 amino acids. CDR3 region: CASSPFIQGGSASQYF. Here the CDR3 DNA reads TGTGCCAGCTCACCATTCATCCAGGGGGGTTCCGCTTCGCAGTATTTT.

This clonotype is deemed medium-sized (0.01 to 0.1%). The chain carries TRBV7-9 and TRBJ2-1, with a weak D call TRBD1 (5 bases). Trimming removed 1 base from V and 0 bases from J, with 13 bases in between. CDR3 size: 17 residues. Germline loops: CDR1 SEHNR, CDR2 FQNEAQ (reference sequence). The CDR3 DNA follows: TGTGCCAGCAGCTTAGAGGGCAGGGCCAGCTCCTACAATGAGCAGTTCTTC. Protein product: CASSLEGRASSYNEQFF.

By share, this clonotype counts as large. The CDR3 DNA sequence: TGTGCCAGCAGTCGGGACAGGATGCGGTACGAGCAGTACTTC. Its protein product is CASSRDRMRYEQYF. The rearrangement uses TRBV7-2 and TRBJ2-7; 8 nucleotides match TRBD1. CDR3 length: 14 residues. Per the germline V gene, CDR1 is SGHTA and CDR2 is FQGNSA. V lost 6 bases and J lost 4; bases outside the gene matches: 8. Looking up the rest from reference TRBV7-2 and TRBJ2-7 gives the full variable domain: GAGVSQSPSNKVTEKGKDVELRCDPISGHTALYWYRQSLGQGLEFLIYFQGNSAPDKSGLPSDRFSAERTGGSVSTLTIQRTQQEDSAVYLCASSRDRMRYEQYFGPGTRLTVT.

The chain links TRBV9 to TRBJ2-3; D assignment may be TRBD1 or TRBD2 (5 bases each). The germline gives CDR1 SGDLS, CDR2 YYNGEE. This CDR3 is 16 amino acids long. Trimming stripped 4 bases from V and 2 bases from J, with 17 bases between. The CDR3 DNA sequence: TGTGCCAGCAGCTCGAGAGGGTCCGGGACCACAGATACGCAGTATTTT. Its translation is CASSSRGSGTTDTQYF.

Notes on this clonotype: A clone one base away is much larger, so this may be a read error. This chain joins TRBV6-1 and TRBJ1-3; 7 bases are a match to TRBD1. Per the germline V gene, CDR1 is MNHNS and CDR2 is SASEGT. The CDR3 has 14 residues. Written as DNA, the CDR3 is TGTGCCAGCACTAGAGACAGGGCAGGAAACATCATATATTTT. This sequence encodes CASTRDRAGNIIYF.

This clonotype occurred a few times. The rearrangement joins TRBV4-2 to TRBJ2-1; TRBD2 matches at 8 bases. In germline, CDR1 is LGHNA, CDR2 YNFKEQ. The CDR3 contains 17 residues. J gave up 0 bases and V 5 bases, and 9 bases lay outside the gene matches. CDR3 amino acids: CASSYLLAGSSYNEQFF. CDR3 sequence (DNA): TGTGCCAGCAGCTACCTTTTAGCGGGAAGCTCCTACAATGAGCAGTTCTTC.

Comment on this clonotype: A read error may explain this, as a much larger clone is one base away. The rearrangement links TRBV28 to TRBJ1-4; unclear D gene. The CDR3 extends over 16 amino acids. Germline V gene lookup returns CDR1 MDHEN and CDR2 SYDVKM. V was shortened by 3 bases and J by 3 bases, with 14 bases between the two germline ends. The CDR3 DNA is TGTGCCAGCAGTTTCTCTATCGCCAGTCCTAATGAAAAACTGTTTTTT. Its translation is CASSFSIASPNEKLFF.